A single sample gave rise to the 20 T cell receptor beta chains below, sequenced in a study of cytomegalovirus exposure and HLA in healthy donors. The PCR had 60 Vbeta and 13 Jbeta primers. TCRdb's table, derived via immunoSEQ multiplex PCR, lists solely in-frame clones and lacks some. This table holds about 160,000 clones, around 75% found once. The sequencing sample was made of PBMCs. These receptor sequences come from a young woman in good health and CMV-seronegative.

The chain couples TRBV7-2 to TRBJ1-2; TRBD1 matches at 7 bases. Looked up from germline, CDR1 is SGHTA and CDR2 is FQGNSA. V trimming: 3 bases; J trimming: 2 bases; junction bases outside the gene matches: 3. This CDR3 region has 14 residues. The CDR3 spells CASSLGQHNYGYTF. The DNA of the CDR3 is TGTGCCAGCAGCTTGGGACAGCACAACTATGGCTACACCTTC.

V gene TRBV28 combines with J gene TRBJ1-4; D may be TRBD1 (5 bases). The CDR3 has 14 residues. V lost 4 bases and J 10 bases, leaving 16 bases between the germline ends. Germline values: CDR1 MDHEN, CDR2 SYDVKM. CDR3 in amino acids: CASSSPGVWAKLFF. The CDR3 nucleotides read TGTGCCAGCAGTTCTCCGGGGGTCTGGGCAAAACTGTTTTTT.

CDR3 loop: CASSELLSPDRQYF. The CDR3, as DNA: TGTGCCAGCAGTGAATTGCTCAGTCCGGACAGGCAGTATTTT. This chain uses TRBV25-1 with TRBJ2-3; a possible D gene is TRBD1 (6 bases). V was clipped by 1 base and J by 11 bases, with 16 bases between them. The CDR3 covers 14 residues. Germline V lookup: CDR1 MGHDK, CDR2 SYGVNS. Together with reference TRBV25-1 and TRBJ2-3, the CDR3 gives the full variable domain: EADIYQTPRYLVIGTGKKITLECSQTMGHDKMYWYQQDPGMELHLIHYSYGVNSTEKGDLSSESTVSRIRTEHFPLTLESARPSHTSQYLCASSELLSPDRQYFGPGTRLTVL.

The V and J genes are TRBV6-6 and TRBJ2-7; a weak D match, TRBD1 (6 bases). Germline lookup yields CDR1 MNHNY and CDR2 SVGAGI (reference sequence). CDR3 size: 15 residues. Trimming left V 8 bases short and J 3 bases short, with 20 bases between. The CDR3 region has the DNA TGTGCCAGCGCCTTTGACACCGGGACATACTACGAGCAGTACTTC. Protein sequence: CASAFDTGTYYEQYF.

CDR3 in DNA: TGTGCCAGCAGCTTAGGCGGCAGGGGAATGAACACTGAAGCTTTCTTT. Translated, it gives CASSLGGRGMNTEAFF. J is TRBJ1-1 and V is TRBV7-2, with D perhaps TRBD1 (6 bases). Germline V gives CDR1 SGHTA, CDR2 FQGNSA. With 1 base removed from V and 0 bases from J, the gap between germline ends came to 12 bases. The CDR3 covers 16 residues.

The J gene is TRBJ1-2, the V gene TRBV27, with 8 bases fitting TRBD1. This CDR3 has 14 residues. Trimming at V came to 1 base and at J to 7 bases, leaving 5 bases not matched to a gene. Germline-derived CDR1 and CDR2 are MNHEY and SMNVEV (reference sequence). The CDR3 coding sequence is TGTGCCAGCAGTTTATTTCAGGGGGCGGGTGGCTACACCTTC. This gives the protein CASSLFQGAGGYTF.

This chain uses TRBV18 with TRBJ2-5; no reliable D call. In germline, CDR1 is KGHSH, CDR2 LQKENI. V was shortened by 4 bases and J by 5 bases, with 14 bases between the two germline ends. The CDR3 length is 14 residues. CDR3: CASSRVERSETQYF. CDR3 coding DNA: TGTGCCAGCTCACGGGTGGAGCGATCGGAGACCCAGTACTTC. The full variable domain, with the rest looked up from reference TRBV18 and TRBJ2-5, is NAGVMQNPRHLVRRRGQEARLRCSPMKGHSHVYWYRQLPEEGLKFMVYLQKENIIDESGMPKERFSAEFPKEGPSILRIQQVVRGDSAAYFCASSRVERSETQYFGPGTRLLVL.

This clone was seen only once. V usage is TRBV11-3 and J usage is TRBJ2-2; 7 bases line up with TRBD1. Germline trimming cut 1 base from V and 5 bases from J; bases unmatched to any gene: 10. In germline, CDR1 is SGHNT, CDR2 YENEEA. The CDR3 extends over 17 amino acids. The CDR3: CASSLASGQITTGELFF. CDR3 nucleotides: TGTGCCAGCAGCTTAGCCTCGGGACAGATCACTACCGGGGAGCTGTTTTTT.

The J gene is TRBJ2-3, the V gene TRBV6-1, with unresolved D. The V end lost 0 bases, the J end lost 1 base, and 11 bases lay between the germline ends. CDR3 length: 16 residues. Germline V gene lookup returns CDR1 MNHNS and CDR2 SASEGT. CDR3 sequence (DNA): TGTGCCAGCAGTGAAGCGTTGGGCCCCCGCACAGATACGCAGTATTTT. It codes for CASSEALGPRTDTQYF.

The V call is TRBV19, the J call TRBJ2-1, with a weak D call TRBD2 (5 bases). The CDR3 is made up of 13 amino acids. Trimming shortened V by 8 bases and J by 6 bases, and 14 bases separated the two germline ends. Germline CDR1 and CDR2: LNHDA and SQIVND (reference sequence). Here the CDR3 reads CASLEGGVNEQFF. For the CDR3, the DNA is TGTGCCAGTTTAGAGGGTGGGGTCAATGAGCAGTTCTTC.

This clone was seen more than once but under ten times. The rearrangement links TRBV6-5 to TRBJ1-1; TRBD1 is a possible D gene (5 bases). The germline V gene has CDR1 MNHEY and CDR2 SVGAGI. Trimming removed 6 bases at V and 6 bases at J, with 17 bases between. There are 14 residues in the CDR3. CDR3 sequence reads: CASRKFREGAEAFF. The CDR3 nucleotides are TGTGCCAGCAGGAAGTTCAGGGAAGGGGCTGAAGCTTTCTTT.

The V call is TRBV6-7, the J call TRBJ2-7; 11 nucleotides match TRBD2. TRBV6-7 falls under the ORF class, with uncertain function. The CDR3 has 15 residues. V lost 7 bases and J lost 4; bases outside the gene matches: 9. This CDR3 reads CASKITSGSRYEQYV. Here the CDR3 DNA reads TGTGCCAGCAAAATAACTAGCGGGAGCAGATACGAGCAGTACGTC.

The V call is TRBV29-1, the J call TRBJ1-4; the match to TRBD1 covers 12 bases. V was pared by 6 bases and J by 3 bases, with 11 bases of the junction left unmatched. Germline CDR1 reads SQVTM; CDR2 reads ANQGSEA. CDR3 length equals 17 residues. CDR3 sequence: CSVTTPGQGASNEKLFF. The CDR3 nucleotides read TGCAGCGTCACCACCCCGGGACAGGGGGCTTCTAATGAAAAACTGTTTTTT.

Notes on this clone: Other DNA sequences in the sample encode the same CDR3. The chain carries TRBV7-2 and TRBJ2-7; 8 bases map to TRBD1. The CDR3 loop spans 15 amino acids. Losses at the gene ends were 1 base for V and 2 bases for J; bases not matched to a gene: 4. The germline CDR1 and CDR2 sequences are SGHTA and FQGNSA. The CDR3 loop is CASSLGQGATYEQYF. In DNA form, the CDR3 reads TGTGCCAGCAGCTTAGGTCAGGGGGCGACCTACGAGCAGTACTTC.

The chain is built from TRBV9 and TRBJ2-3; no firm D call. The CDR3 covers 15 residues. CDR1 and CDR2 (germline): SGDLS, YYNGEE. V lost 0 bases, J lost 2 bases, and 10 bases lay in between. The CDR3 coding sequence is TGTGCCAGCAGCGTAGGAGGAGAATACACAGATACGCAGTATTTT. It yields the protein CASSVGGEYTDTQYF.

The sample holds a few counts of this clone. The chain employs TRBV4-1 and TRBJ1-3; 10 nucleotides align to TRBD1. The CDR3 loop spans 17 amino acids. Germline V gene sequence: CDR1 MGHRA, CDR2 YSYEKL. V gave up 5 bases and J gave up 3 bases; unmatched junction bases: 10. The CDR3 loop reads CASSFTGTGEGGNTIYF. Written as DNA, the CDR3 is TGCGCCAGCAGCTTCACCGGGACAGGGGAGGGTGGAAACACCATATATTTT.

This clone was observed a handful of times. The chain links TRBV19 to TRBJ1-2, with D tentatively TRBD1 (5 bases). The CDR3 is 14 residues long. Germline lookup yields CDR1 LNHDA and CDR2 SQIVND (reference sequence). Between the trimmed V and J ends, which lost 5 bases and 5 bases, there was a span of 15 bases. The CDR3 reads CASSDRGARYGYTF. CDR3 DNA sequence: TGTGCCAGTAGTGATAGGGGCGCGAGGTATGGCTACACCTTC.

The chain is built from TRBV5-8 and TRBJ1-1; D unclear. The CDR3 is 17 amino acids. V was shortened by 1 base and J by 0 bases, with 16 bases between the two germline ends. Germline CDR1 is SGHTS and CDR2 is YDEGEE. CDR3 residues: CASSLFKYAEVNTEAFF. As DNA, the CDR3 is TGTGCCAGCAGCTTGTTTAAGTACGCAGAAGTGAACACTGAAGCTTTCTTT.

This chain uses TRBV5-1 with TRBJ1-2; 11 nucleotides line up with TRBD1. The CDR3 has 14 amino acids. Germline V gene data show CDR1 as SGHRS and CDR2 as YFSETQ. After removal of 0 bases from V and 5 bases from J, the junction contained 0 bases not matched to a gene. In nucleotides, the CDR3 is TGCGCCAGCAGCTTGGGGGACAGGGGGTATGGCTACACCTTC. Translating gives CASSLGDRGYGYTF.

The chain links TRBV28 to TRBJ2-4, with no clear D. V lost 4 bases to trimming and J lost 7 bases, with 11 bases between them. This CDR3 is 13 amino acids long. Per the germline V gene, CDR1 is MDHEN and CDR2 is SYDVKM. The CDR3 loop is CASSSEQTNIQYF. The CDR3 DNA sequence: TGTGCCAGCAGTTCAGAACAGACCAACATTCAGTACTTC.